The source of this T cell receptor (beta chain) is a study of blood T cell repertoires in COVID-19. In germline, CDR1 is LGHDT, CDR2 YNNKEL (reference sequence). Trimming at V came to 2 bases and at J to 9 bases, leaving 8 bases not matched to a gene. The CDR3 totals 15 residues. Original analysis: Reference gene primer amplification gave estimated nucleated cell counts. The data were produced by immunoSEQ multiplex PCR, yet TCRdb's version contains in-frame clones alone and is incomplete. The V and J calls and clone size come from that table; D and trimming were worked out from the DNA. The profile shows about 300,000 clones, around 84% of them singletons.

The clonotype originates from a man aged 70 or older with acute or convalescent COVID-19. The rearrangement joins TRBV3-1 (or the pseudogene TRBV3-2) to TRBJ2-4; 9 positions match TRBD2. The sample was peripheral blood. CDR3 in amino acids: CASSQMRGGHSIQYF. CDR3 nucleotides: TGTGCCAGCAGCCAAATGCGGGGGGGCCATAGCATTCAGTACTTC.